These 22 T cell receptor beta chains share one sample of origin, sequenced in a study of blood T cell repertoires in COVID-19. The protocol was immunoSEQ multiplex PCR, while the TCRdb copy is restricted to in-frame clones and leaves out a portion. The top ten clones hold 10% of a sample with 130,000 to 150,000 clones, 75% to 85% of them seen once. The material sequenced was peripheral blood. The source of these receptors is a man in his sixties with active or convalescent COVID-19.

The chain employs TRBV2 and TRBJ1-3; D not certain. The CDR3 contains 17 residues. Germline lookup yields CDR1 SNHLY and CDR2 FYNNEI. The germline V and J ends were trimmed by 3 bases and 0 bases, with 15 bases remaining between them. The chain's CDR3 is CASSDTAGLSSGNTIYF. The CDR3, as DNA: TGTGCCAGCAGTGATACCGCAGGTCTCAGCTCTGGAAACACCATATATTTT.

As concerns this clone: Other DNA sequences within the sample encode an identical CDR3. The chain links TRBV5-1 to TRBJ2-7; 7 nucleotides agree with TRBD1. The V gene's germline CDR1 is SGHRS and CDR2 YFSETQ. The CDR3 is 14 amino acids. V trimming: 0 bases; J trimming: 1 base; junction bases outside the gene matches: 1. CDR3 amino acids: CASSLGQGSYEQYF. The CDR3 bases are TGCGCCAGCAGCTTGGGACAGGGTTCCTACGAGCAGTACTTC.

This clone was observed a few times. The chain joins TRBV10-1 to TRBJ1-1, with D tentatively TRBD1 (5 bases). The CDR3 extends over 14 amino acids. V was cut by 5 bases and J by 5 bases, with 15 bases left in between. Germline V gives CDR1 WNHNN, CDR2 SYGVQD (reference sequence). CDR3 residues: CASSPRRGLTEAFF. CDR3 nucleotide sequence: TGCGCCAGCAGTCCACGGAGGGGATTGACTGAAGCTTTCTTT.

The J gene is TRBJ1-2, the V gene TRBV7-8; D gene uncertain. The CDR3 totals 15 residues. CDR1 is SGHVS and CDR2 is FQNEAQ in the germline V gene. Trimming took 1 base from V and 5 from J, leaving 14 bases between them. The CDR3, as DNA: TGTGCCAGCAGCTTAGTCGGTAAGCGCCGATATGGCTACACCTTC. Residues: CASSLVGKRRYGYTF.

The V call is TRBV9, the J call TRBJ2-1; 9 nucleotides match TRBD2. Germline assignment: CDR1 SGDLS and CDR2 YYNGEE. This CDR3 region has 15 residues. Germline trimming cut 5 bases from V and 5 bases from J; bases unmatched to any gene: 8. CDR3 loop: CASSPTSGSHNEQFF. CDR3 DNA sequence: TGTGCCAGCAGTCCCACTAGCGGGTCCCACAATGAGCAGTTCTTC.

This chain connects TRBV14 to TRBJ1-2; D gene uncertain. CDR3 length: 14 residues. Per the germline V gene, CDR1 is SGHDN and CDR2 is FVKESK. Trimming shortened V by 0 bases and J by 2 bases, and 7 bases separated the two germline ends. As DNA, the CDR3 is TGTGCCAGCAGCCAAGAAATAGTCAACTATGGCTACACCTTC. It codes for CASSQEIVNYGYTF.

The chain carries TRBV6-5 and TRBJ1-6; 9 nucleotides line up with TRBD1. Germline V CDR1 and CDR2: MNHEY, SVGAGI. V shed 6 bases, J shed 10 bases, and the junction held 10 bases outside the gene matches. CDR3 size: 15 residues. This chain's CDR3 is CASRKGQGIGSPLHF. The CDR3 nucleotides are TGTGCCAGCAGAAAGGGACAGGGAATTGGGTCACCCCTCCACTTT.

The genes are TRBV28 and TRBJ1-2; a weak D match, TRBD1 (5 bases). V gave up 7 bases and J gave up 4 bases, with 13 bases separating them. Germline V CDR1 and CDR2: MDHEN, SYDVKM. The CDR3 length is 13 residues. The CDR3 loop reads CASTVDSFYGYTF. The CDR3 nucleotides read TGTGCCAGCACCGTAGACAGCTTCTATGGCTACACCTTC.

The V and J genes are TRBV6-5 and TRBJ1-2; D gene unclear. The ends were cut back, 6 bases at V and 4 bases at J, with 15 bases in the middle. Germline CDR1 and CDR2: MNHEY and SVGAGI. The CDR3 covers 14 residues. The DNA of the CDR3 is TGTGCCAGCAGCGGCCCCGGGAGGGTCTATGGCTACACCTTC. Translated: CASSGPGRVYGYTF.

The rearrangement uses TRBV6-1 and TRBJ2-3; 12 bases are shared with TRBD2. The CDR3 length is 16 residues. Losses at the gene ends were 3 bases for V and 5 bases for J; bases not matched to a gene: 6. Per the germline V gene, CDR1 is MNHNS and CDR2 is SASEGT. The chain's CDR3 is CASSDSRGLAGDTQYF. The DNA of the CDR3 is TGTGCCAGCAGTGATTCTAGGGGACTAGCGGGAGATACGCAGTATTTT.

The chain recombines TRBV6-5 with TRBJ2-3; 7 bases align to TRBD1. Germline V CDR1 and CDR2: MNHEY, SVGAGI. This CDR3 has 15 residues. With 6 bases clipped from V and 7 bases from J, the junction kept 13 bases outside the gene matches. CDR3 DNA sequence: TGTGCCAGCAGATCTGGACAGGCTGTAGTAAATACGCAGTATTTT. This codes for CASRSGQAVVNTQYF.

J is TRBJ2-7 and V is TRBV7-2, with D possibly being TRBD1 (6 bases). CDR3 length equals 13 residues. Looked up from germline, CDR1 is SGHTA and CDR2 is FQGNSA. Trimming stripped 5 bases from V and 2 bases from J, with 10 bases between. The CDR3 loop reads CASSETGTYEQYV. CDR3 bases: TGTGCCAGCAGCGAAACAGGGACCTACGAGCAGTACGTC.

For the CDR3, the DNA is TGCGCCAGCAGCCAAGATTCTCGGGTACATCAGCCCCAGCATTTT. This codes for CASSQDSRVHQPQHF. The chain is built from TRBV4-3 and TRBJ1-5; D call uncertain. The V end lost 0 bases, the J end lost 5 bases, and 11 bases lay between the germline ends. CDR3 length: 15 amino acids. CDR1 and CDR2 from the germline V gene are LGHNA and YSLEER.

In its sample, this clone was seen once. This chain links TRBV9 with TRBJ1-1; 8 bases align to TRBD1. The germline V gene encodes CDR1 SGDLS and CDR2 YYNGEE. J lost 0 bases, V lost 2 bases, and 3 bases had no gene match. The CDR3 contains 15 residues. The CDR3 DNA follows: TGTGCCAGCAGCGTCGCAGGGGGCCTGAACACTGAAGCTTTCTTT. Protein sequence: CASSVAGGLNTEAFF.

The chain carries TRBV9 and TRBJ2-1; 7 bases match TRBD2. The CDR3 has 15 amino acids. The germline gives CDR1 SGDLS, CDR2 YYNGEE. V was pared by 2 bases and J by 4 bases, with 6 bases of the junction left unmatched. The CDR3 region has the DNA TGTGCCAGCAGCGTCGGCGGGAGAGCTTACAATGAGCAGTTCTTC. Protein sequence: CASSVGGRAYNEQFF.

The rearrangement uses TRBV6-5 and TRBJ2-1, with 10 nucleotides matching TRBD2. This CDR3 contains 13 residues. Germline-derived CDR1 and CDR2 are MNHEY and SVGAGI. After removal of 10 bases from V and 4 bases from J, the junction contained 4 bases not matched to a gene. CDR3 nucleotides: TGTGCCACCCTACTAGCGGGATACAATGAGCAGTTCTTC. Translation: CATLLAGYNEQFF.

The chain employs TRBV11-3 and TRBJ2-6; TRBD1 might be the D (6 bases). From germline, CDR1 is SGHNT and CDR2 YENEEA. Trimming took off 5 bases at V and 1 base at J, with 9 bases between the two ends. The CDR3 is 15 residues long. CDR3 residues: CASSQQGSGANVLTF. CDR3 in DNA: TGTGCCAGCAGCCAACAGGGTTCTGGGGCCAACGTCCTGACTTTC.

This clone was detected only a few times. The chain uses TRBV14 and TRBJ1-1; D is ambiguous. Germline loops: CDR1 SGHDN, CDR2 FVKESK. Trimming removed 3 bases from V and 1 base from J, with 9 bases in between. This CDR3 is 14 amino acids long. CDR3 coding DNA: TGTGCCAGCAGCCATCCTTTATCGAACACTGAAGCTTTCTTT. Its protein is CASSHPLSNTEAFF.

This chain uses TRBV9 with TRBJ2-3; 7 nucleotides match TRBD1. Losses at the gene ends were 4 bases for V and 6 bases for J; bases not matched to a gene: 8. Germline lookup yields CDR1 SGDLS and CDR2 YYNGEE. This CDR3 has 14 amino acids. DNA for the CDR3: TGTGCCAGCAGCCTGGGACAGCCTTTGGATACGCAGTATTTT. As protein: CASSLGQPLDTQYF.

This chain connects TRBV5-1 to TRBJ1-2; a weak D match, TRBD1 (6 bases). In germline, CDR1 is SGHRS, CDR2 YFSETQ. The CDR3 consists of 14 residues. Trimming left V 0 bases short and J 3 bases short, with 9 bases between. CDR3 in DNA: TGCGCCAGCAGCTTGGATGCAGGGGACTATGGCTACACCTTC. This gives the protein CASSLDAGDYGYTF.

DNA of the CDR3: TGCAGCGTTGTGGGAGCTGGACAGCAACAGTACTTC. It specifies CSVVGAGQQQYF. The J gene is TRBJ2-5, the V gene TRBV29-1, with a tentative D call TRBD1 (6 bases). The CDR3 runs 12 residues. CDR1 is SQVTM and CDR2 is ANQGSEA in the germline V gene. The V end lost 4 bases, the J end lost 11 bases, and 17 bases lay between the germline ends.

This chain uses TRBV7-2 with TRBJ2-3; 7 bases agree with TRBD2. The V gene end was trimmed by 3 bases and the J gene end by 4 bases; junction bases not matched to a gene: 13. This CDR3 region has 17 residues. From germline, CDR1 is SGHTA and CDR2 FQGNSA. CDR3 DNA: TGTGCCAGCAGCTTCGGCTCCGGCGGGGGAGGCCCAGATACGCAGTATTTT. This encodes CASSFGSGGGGPDTQYF.